Listed below are T cell receptor beta chains from one sample, sequenced in a study of a mutant IDH1 vaccine in newly diagnosed glioma. Generated by immunoSEQ multiplex PCR, the TCRdb table keeps only in-frame clones and is missing some. The data show 60,000 or so clones, roughly 81% seen once. Their antigens remain unidentified. The material was PBMCs, obtained from a glioma patient whose treatment included an IDH1 peptide vaccine. The receptor source for this set is a woman aged 40 to 50 with glioma. Some clones in this sample may be carry-over from other donors' samples. CDR3s include the opening cysteine and the closing phenylalanine or tryptophan. D genes are given only for firm matches. Clone size is given for some rows only: seen once, a few or many times, or a class if the clone is expanded.

>NA|TRBV5-5|NA|TRBJ2-3
CASSLAPVDTQYF
TGTGCCAGCAGCTTGGCTCCAGTGGATACGCAGTATTTT
>NA|TRBV19|many|TRBJ1-1
CASSHQGNTEAFF
TGTGCCAGTAGTCACCAGGGGAACACTGAAGCTTTCTTT
>NA|TRBV7-6|few|TRBJ2-7
CASSPLLEKGEQYF
TGTGCCAGCAGCCCCCTTCTGGAGAAAGGCGAGCAGTACTTC
>TRBD2|TRBV7-2|NA|TRBJ2-7
CASSPGLAGGMSSLEQYF
TGTGCCAGCAGCCCTGGACTAGCGGGGGGTATGTCGTCCCTCGAGCAGTACTTC
>TRBD1|TRBV2|NA|TRBJ1-6
CASSESTGQGKGTYNSPLHF
TGTGCCAGCAGTGAAAGCACGGGACAGGGGAAAGGGACCTATAATTCACCCCTCCACTTT
>NA|TRBV6-6|NA|TRBJ2-1
CASSYDEQFF
TGTGCCAGCAGTTACGATGAGCAGTTCTTC
>NA|TRBV5-1|NA|TRBJ1-2
CASSLAGRVVDYGYTF
TGCGCCAGCAGCTTGGCCGGGAGGGTAGTTGACTATGGCTACACCTTC
>NA|TRBV6-1|NA|TRBJ1-1
CASSGESLSGTEAFF
TGTGCCAGCAGTGGTGAGAGCCTTTCTGGCACTGAAGCTTTCTTT
>NA|TRBV7-8|NA|TRBJ2-2
CASTLRVGELFF
TGTGCCAGCACCCTTCGGGTCGGGGAGCTGTTTTTT
>NA|TRBV4-3|NA|TRBJ2-7
CASSQDWDGSYEQYF
TGCGCCAGCAGCCAAGATTGGGACGGCTCCTACGAGCAGTACTTC
>NA|TRBV5-4|once|TRBJ1-1
CASSFSGGTEAFF
TGTGCCAGCAGCTTCTCCGGGGGCACTGAAGCTTTCTTT
>TRBD2|TRBV7-9|NA|TRBJ2-3
CASSLPGLAGDRDTQYF
TGTGCCAGCAGCCTACCGGGACTAGCGGGGGACAGAGATACGCAGTATTTT
>NA|TRBV10-1|once|TRBJ1-5
CASIPEQGKGPQHF
TGCGCCAGCATTCCGGAACAGGGTAAAGGGCCCCAGCATTTT
>NA|TRBV19|NA|TRBJ1-5
CASNQGWYQPQHF
TGTGCCAGTAACCAGGGTTGGTATCAGCCCCAGCATTTT
>NA|TRBV2|few|TRBJ1-4
CASSEGRGGEKLFF
TGTGCCAGCAGTGAGGGCAGGGGCGGTGAAAAACTGTTTTTT
>TRBD1|TRBV30|NA|TRBJ1-2
CAWSVGTGVYGYTF
TGTGCCTGGAGTGTGGGGACAGGGGTCTATGGCTACACCTTC
>NA|TRBV7-2|NA|TRBJ1-2
CASSLGGSYGYTF
TGTGCCAGCAGCTTAGGAGGTAGCTATGGCTACACCTTC
>TRBD2|TRBV6-4|NA|TRBJ2-3
CASSGTSGDSTDTQYF
TGTGCCAGCAGTGGAACTAGCGGGGATAGCACAGATACGCAGTATTTT
>NA|TRBV25-1|once|TRBJ1-2
CASSHGLDYGYTF
TGTGCCAGCAGTCATGGCCTGGACTATGGCTACACCTTC
>TRBD1|TRBV4-1|once|TRBJ2-5
CASSQDRGQGKTQYF
TGCGCCAGCAGCCAAGATCGCGGACAGGGGAAGACCCAGTACTTC